The next 6 T cell receptor beta chains were all read from a single sample in a study of PD-1 blockade in classical Hodgkin lymphoma. Each patient experienced a relapse that followed autologous stem cell transplantation, and brentuximab vedotin exposure varied. Clones were sequenced by immunoSEQ multiplex PCR, and TCRdb holds only the in-frame ones, with some missing. The table has roughly 31,000 clones, around 70% seen once; the top ten hold roughly 4%. The material sequenced was peripheral blood mononuclear cells (PBMCs), taken before the second cycle of nivolumab. The source of these receptors is a human donor with classical Hodgkin lymphoma.

The genes are TRBV28 and TRBJ1-1; the D gene is possibly TRBD1 (5 bases). V lost 2 bases and J 5 bases, leaving 18 bases between the germline ends. Germline V gene lookup returns CDR1 MDHEN and CDR2 SYDVKM. There are 16 residues in the CDR3. Here the CDR3 DNA reads TGTGCCAGCAGTTTAGGTGTCAGGGTCCGGGGTACTGAAGCTTTCTTT. This encodes CASSLGVRVRGTEAFF.

This rearrangement joins TRBV19 to TRBJ1-3; D not certain. Germline V gene sequence: CDR1 LNHDA, CDR2 SQIVND (reference sequence). Trimming pared 5 bases from V and 0 bases from J, leaving 11 bases between. The length of the CDR3 is 15 residues. The CDR3 here is CASSWGWYSGNTIYF. The CDR3 coding sequence is TGTGCCAGTAGTTGGGGTTGGTACTCTGGAAACACCATATATTTT.

V is TRBV10-1 and J is TRBJ2-6; D may match TRBD1 or TRBD2 (6 bases each). Germline CDR1 is WNHNN and CDR2 is SYGVQD (reference sequence). V gave up 8 bases and J gave up 1 base, with 15 bases separating them. CDR3 length equals 16 residues. CDR3 amino acids: CASGPGGLSGANVLTF. The CDR3 DNA reads as TGCGCCAGCGGACCCGGGGGCCTTTCTGGGGCCAACGTCCTGACTTTC.

The V gene is TRBV6-5, the J gene TRBJ2-1, with 11 bases that match TRBD2. The CDR3 length is 13 residues. From germline, CDR1 is MNHEY and CDR2 SVGAGI. J lost 8 bases, V lost 5 bases, and 2 bases had no gene match. CDR3 DNA: TGTGCCAGCAGTCCACTAGCGGGAGATGAGCAGTTCTTC. Its protein is CASSPLAGDEQFF.

This clone was detected a few times. The V call is TRBV5-1, the J call TRBJ2-1, with a weak D call TRBD2 (5 bases). The CDR3 sequence is 15 residues long. Germline V gene data show CDR1 as SGHRS and CDR2 as YFSETQ. Trimming cost V 3 bases and J 15 bases, with 25 bases left between them. The CDR3 nucleotides are TGCGCCAGCAGCTCGACCGCGGGCTCAGCCCTACCAGGGTTCTTC. Residues: CASSSTAGSALPGFF.

J is TRBJ1-1 and V is TRBV7-9; weak D call: TRBD1 (5 bases). Per the germline V gene, CDR1 is SEHNR and CDR2 is FQNEAQ (reference sequence). Trimming removed 0 bases from V and 6 bases from J, with 11 bases in between. There are 14 residues in the CDR3. CDR3 coding DNA: TGTGCCAGCAGCTTAGCTGGGGCAGGGTCTGAAGCTTTCTTT. Translating gives CASSLAGAGSEAFF.